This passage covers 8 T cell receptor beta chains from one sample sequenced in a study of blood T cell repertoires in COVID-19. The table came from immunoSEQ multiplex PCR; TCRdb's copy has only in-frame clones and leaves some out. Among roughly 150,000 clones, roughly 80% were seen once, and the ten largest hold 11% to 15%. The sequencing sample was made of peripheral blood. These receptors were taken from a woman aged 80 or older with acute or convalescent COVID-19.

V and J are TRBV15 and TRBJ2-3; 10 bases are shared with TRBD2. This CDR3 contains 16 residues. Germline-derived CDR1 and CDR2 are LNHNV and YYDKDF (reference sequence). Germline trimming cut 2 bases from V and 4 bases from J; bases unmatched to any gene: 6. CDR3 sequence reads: CATSRSGRGLPDTQYF. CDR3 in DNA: TGTGCCACCAGCAGAAGCGGGAGGGGACTCCCAGATACGCAGTATTTT.

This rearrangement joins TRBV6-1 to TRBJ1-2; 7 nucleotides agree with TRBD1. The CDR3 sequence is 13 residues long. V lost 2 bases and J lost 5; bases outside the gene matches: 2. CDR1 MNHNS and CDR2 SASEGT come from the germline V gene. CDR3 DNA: TGTGCCAGCAGTGAACCAGGGGGATATGGCTACACCTTC. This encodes CASSEPGGYGYTF.

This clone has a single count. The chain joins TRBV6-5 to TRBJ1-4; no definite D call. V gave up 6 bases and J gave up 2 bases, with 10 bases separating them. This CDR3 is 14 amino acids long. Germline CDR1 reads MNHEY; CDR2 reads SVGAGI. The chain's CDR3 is CASSPTETNEKLFF. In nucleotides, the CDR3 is TGTGCCAGCAGCCCCACAGAGACTAATGAAAAACTGTTTTTT.

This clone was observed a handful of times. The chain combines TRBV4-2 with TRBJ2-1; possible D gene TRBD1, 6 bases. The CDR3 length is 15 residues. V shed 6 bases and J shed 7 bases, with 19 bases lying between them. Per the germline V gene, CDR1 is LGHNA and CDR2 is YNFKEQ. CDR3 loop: CASSRTAGALNEQFF. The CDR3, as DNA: TGTGCCAGCAGTCGGACAGCCGGAGCCCTAAATGAGCAGTTCTTC.

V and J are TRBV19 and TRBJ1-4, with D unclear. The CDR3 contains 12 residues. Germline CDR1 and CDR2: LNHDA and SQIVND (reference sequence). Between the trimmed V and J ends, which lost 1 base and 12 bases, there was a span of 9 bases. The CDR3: CASSIVGSELFF. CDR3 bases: TGTGCCAGTAGTATAGTGGGCTCGGAACTGTTTTTT.

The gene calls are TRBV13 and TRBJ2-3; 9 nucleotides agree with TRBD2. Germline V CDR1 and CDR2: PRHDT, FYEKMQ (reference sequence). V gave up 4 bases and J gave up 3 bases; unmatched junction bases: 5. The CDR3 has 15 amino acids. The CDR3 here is CASSSPGLATDTQYF. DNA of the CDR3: TGTGCCAGCAGCTCTCCGGGACTAGCTACAGATACGCAGTATTTT.

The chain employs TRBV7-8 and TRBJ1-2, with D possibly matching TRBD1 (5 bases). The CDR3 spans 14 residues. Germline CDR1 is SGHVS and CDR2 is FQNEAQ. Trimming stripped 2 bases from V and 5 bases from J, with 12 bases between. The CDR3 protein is CASSLLAGDYGYTF. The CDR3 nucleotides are TGTGCCAGCAGCTTACTGGCGGGGGATTATGGCTACACCTTC.

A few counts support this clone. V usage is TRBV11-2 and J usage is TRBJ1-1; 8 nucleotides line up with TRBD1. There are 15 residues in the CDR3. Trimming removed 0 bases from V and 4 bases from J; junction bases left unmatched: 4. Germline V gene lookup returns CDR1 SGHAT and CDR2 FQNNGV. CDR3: CASSLDGQGGTEAFF. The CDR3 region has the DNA TGTGCCAGCAGCTTAGACGGACAGGGCGGCACTGAAGCTTTCTTT.